This T cell receptor (beta chain) appears in the sequencing data of a study of cytomegalovirus exposure and HLA in healthy donors. Looking at the study overall: Drawn from HLA-typed donors, roughly 87 million unique TCRs were held in an early data release.

In the PCR, 60 Vbeta and 13 Jbeta primers were used. Assay: immunoSEQ multiplex PCR; the TCRdb copy retains only in-frame clones and omits some. The table includes about 150,000 clones, 65% to 85% detected once. Findings of the study overall: Reported results showed that the classifier diagnosed cytomegalovirus status with high specificity and sensitivity.

The CDR3 totals 14 residues. Unmatched junction bases numbered 8, after V lost 6 bases and J lost 5 bases. The germline V gene has CDR1 LNHDA and CDR2 SQIVND (reference sequence). For this clone: Its antigen is currently unknown.

The chain recombines TRBV19 with TRBJ2-5, with 8 bases fitting TRBD1. The sequence was collected from a woman between 35 and 50 years old in good health and CMV-seropositive. The source material was PBMCs. CDR3 sequence: CASRDRAGRETQYF. Here the CDR3 DNA reads TGTGCCAGTAGGGACAGGGCGGGCCGGGAGACCCAGTACTTC.